These 17 T cell receptor beta chains originate from one sample sequenced in a study of CD8 T cells in Susac syndrome. After extraction with the RNeasy kit, roughly 0.5 to 1 ug of the RNA was reverse transcribed using random hexamers. TCRdb ran MiXCR on the immunoSEQ multiplex PCR reads and lists one entry per CDR3 protein. The data hold 150,000 to 200,000 distinct CDR3 sequences, with more than 90% observed a single time. The sequenced material came from CD4+ T cells from PBMCs. The receptor set was obtained from a human donor with multiple sclerosis.

The CDR3 region has the DNA TGTGCCAGCAGCCAAGAGGGGTCCTATAATTCACCCCTCCACTTT. This sequence encodes CASSQEGSYNSPLHF. V and J are TRBV6-6 and TRBJ1-6; a possible D gene is TRBD1 (5 bases). The CDR3 contains 15 residues. CDR1 and CDR2 (germline): MNHNY, SVGAGI (reference sequence). Trimming stripped 6 bases from V and 1 base from J, with 10 bases between.

The V call is TRBV11-2, the J call TRBJ2-7, with unresolved D. The length of the CDR3 is 13 residues. With 0 bases removed from V and 4 bases from J, the gap between germline ends came to 7 bases. From germline, CDR1 is SGHAT and CDR2 FQNNGV. The CDR3 here is CASSLEVTYEQYF. The CDR3 nucleotides read TGTGCCAGCAGCTTAGAAGTGACGTACGAGCAGTACTTC.

This clonotype was observed once. This chain connects TRBV6-2 or TRBV6-3 to TRBJ2-7, with D unclear. Germline CDR1 is MNHEY and CDR2 is SVGEGT. Trimming took 5 bases from V and 1 from J, leaving 15 bases between them. The length of the CDR3 is 15 residues. The CDR3 bases are TGTGCCAGCAGTCGCCTCCGTGGGGAATCCTACGAGCAGTACTTC. The encoded protein is CASSRLRGESYEQYF.

The rearrangement uses TRBV29-1 and TRBJ2-4, with D perhaps matching TRBD1 (6 bases). Looked up from germline, CDR1 is SQVTM and CDR2 is ANQGSEA. The CDR3 length is 13 residues. V was trimmed by 3 bases and J by 1 base, leaving 7 bases between them. CDR3 nucleotides: TGCAGCGTTGACAGGGGCGCCAAAAACATTCAGTACTTC. It is translated as CSVDRGAKNIQYF.

The chain links TRBV6-6 to TRBJ2-6; possibly TRBD1 for D (5 bases). Trimming stripped 5 bases from V and 2 bases from J, with 7 bases between. This CDR3 spans 14 amino acids. The germline CDR1 and CDR2 sequences are MNHNY and SVGAGI (reference sequence). The CDR3 protein is CASSPGTGANVLTF. CDR3 DNA: TGTGCCAGCAGTCCAGGGACTGGGGCCAACGTCCTGACTTTC.

The V call is TRBV28, the J call TRBJ1-4; the D is unclear. Germline lookup yields CDR1 MDHEN and CDR2 SYDVKM. Trimming took 1 base from V and 10 from J, leaving 4 bases between them. The CDR3 consists of 11 residues. In DNA form, the CDR3 reads TGTGCCAGCAGTTTATCGGGAAAACTGTTTTTT. Its translation: CASSLSGKLFF.

This CDR3 is CASSHPGTDTQYF. In DNA form, the CDR3 reads TGTGCCAGCAGTCATCCGGGCACAGATACGCAGTATTTT. V usage is TRBV27 and J usage is TRBJ2-3; D is undetermined. The CDR3 has 13 residues. The V end lost 5 bases, the J end lost 1 base, and 7 bases lay between the germline ends. The V gene's germline CDR1 is MNHEY and CDR2 SMNVEV (reference sequence).

V gene TRBV6-2 or TRBV6-3 combines with J gene TRBJ2-1, with a possible D match to TRBD2 (5 bases). The CDR3 is made up of 12 amino acids. Trimming stripped 5 bases from V and 4 bases from J, with 6 bases between. Germline-derived CDR1 and CDR2 are MNHEY and SVGEGT. CDR3 loop: CASSGEYNEQFF. CDR3 bases: TGTGCCAGCAGTGGGGAGTACAATGAGCAGTTCTTC.

V and J are TRBV5-4 and TRBJ1-5, with unresolved D. With 9 bases removed from V and 0 bases from J, the gap between germline ends came to 13 bases. Germline V lookup: CDR1 SGHNT, CDR2 YYREEE (reference sequence). The CDR3 totals 14 residues. CDR3 in amino acids: CATYKMNSNQPQHF. In DNA form, the CDR3 reads TGTGCCACCTACAAAATGAATAGCAATCAGCCCCAGCATTTT.

The V call is TRBV7-8, the J call TRBJ2-1; possibly TRBD2 for D (6 bases). V lost 0 bases, J lost 8 bases, and 8 bases lay in between. The CDR3 sequence is 13 residues long. Germline V gene lookup returns CDR1 SGHVS and CDR2 FQNEAQ. The CDR3 nucleotides read TGTGCCAGCAGCTTAGCGCGGGAATATGAGCAGTTCTTC. This translates into CASSLAREYEQFF. Complete variable domain (other parts from reference TRBV7-8 and TRBJ2-1): GAGVSQSPRYKVAKRGQDVALRCDPISGHVSLFWYQQALGQGPEFLTYFQNEAQLDKSGLPSDRFFAERPEGSVSTLKIQRTQQEDSAVYLCASSLAREYEQFFGPGTRLTVL.

This chain uses TRBV20-1 with TRBJ2-7; TRBD1 agrees at 9 bases. V lost 7 bases, J lost 4 bases, and 5 bases stayed unmatched. Germline assignment: CDR1 DFQATT and CDR2 SNEGSKA (reference sequence). The CDR3 covers 12 residues. The CDR3 loop reads CSGDRENYEQYF. The CDR3 DNA reads TGCAGTGGGGACAGGGAGAATTACGAGCAGTACTTC.

This sequence joins TRBV6-5 and TRBJ1-1, with D uncertain. The V gene lost 0 bases and the J gene lost 6 bases, with 11 bases spanning the gap. Germline V CDR1 and CDR2: MNHEY, SVGAGI. The CDR3 contains 14 residues. CDR3 DNA: TGTGCCAGCAGTTACTCGGTACATAGCGCTGAAGCTTTCTTT. It yields the protein CASSYSVHSAEAFF.

The V call is TRBV7-9, the J call TRBJ2-7; TRBD2 might be the D (5 bases). The CDR3 loop spans 14 amino acids. Germline V gene data show CDR1 as SEHNR and CDR2 as FQNEAQ (reference sequence). Between the trimmed V and J ends, which lost 6 bases and 3 bases, there was a span of 15 bases. CDR3 region: CASSFTDGIYEQYF. CDR3 coding DNA: TGTGCCAGCAGTTTCACGGACGGGATCTACGAGCAGTACTTC. The full variable domain, with the rest looked up from reference TRBV7-9 and TRBJ2-7, is DTGVSQNPRHKITKRGQNVTFRCDPISEHNRLYWYRQTLGQGPEFLTYFQNEAQLEKSRLLSDRFSAERPKGSFSTLEIQRTEQGDSAMYLCASSFTDGIYEQYFGPGTRLTVT.

The CDR3 loop is CAWSEWRGASYNEQFF. The CDR3 DNA follows: TGTGCCTGGAGTGAATGGCGGGGGGCCTCCTACAATGAGCAGTTCTTC. The rearrangement uses TRBV30 and TRBJ2-1, with 8 bases fitting TRBD2. The V gene's germline CDR1 is GTSNPN and CDR2 SVGIG (reference sequence). The CDR3 contains 16 residues. V trimming: 1 base; J trimming: 0 bases; junction bases outside the gene matches: 5.

The V gene is TRBV5-1, the J gene TRBJ1-5; no definite D call. This CDR3 has 13 amino acids. The V end was cut by 0 bases, the J end by 3 bases, with 4 bases between. Germline CDR1 reads SGHRS; CDR2 reads YFSETQ. The CDR3: CASSLDINQPQHF. CDR3 bases: TGCGCCAGCAGCTTGGACATCAATCAGCCCCAGCATTTT.

The genes are TRBV4-2 and TRBJ2-6, with D possibly matching TRBD1 (6 bases). V shed 0 bases and J shed 1 base, with 13 bases lying between them. The CDR3 loop spans 18 amino acids. In germline, CDR1 is LGHNA, CDR2 YNFKEQ. The CDR3 loop reads CASSQDRGSLSGANVLTF. CDR3 in DNA: TGTGCCAGCAGCCAAGACAGGGGCTCCCTATCTGGGGCCAACGTCCTGACTTTC.

The V call is TRBV29-1, the J call TRBJ2-7; D might be TRBD1 (7 bases). Trimming shortened V by 7 bases and J by 7 bases, and 14 bases separated the two germline ends. CDR3 length equals 11 residues. CDR1 is SQVTM, CDR2 ANQGSEA, per germline. This CDR3 is CSARRGEEQYF. The CDR3 DNA is TGCAGCGCTCGCAGGGGGGAAGAGCAGTACTTC.